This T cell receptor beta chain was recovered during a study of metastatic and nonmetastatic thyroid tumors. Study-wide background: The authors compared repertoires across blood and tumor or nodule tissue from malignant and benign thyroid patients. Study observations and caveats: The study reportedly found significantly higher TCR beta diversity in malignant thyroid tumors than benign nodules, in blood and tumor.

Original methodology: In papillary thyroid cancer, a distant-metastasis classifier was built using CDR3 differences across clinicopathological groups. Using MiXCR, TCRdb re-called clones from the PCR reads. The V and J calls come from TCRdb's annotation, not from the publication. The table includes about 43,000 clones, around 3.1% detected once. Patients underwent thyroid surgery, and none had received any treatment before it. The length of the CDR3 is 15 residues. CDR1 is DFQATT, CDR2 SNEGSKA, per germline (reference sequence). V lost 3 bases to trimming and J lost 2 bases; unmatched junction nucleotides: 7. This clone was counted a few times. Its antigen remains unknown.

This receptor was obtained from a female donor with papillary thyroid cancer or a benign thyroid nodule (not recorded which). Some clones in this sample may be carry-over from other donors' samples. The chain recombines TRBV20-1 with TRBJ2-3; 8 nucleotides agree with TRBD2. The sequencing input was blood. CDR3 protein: CSASLGGGPTDTQYF. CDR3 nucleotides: TGCAGTGCTAGTCTCGGGGGGGGACCCACAGATACGCAGTATTTT.